Listed below are T cell receptor beta chains from one sample, sequenced in a study of blood T cells in healthy people across ages. TCRdb used MiXCR to reprocess the 5' RACE reads, holding one entry per CDR3 protein. Altogether around 1.5 million distinct CDR3 sequences are present, about 31% being singletons, with the ten largest covering about 11%. The sample comprised blood. The receptors were sampled from a woman in her twenties or thirties in good health. CDR3s include the opening cysteine and the closing phenylalanine or tryptophan. The order of the fields is J gene, D gene, clone size, V gene, CDR3 length, CDR3 protein, CDR3 DNA. A D gene is named only where the DNA matches it firmly. Clone size is stated in some rows and not others, as once, few, many or a class when expanded.

>TRBJ1-2|TRBD1|few|TRBV7-2|18
CASSLASGTEADVYGYTF
TGTGCCAGCAGCTTAGCTAGTGGGACAGAGGCCGACGTCTATGGCTACACCTTC
>TRBJ2-1|TRBD1|few|TRBV18|15
CASSPTDRVYNEQFF
TGTGCCAGCTCACCTACCGACAGGGTCTACAATGAGCAGTTCTTC
>TRBJ2-1|.|.|TRBV20-1|12
CSASTGNNEQFF
TGCAGTGCTAGTACCGGGAACAATGAGCAGTTCTTC
>TRBJ2-5|.|.|TRBV4-1|14
CASSLGLPSGTQYF
TGCGCCAGCAGCCTCGGACTGCCTTCGGGGACCCAGTACTTC
>TRBJ1-1|TRBD1|many|TRBV29-1|18
CSVEPGTGGMFSAPEAFF
TGCAGCGTTGAACCCGGGACAGGGGGAATGTTCTCGGCCCCTGAAGCTTTCTTT
>TRBJ2-5|.|.|TRBV7-9|13
CASSLSEGGTEYF
TGTGCCAGCAGCCTATCGGAGGGGGGGACAGAGTACTTC
>TRBJ2-7|TRBD1|few|TRBV7-2|14
CASSFNRGKNEQYF
TGTGCCAGCAGTTTTAACAGGGGAAAGAACGAGCAGTACTTC
>TRBJ1-1|.|once|TRBV30|12
CARRTDDTEAFF
TGTGCCCGGAGGACAGACGACACTGAAGCTTTCTTT
>TRBJ2-1|.|once|TRBV3-1|14
CVSSQDLESHEQFF
TGTGTCAGCAGCCAAGATCTTGAGAGCCATGAGCAGTTCTTC
>TRBJ1-1|.|few|TRBV6-1|13
CASSEDRSTEAFF
TGTGCCAGCAGTGAGGACCGGAGCACTGAAGCTTTCTTT
>TRBJ2-7|TRBD2|.|TRBV24-1|14
CATTSGGLVNEQYF
TGTGCCACCACCAGTGGGGGACTAGTGAACGAGCAGTACTTC
>TRBJ2-7|.|few|TRBV28|16
CASSLVSGGGTYEQYF
TGTGCCAGCAGTTTAGTTAGCGGTGGGGGAACCTACGAGCAGTACTTC
>TRBJ2-5|TRBD2|.|TRBV4-1|16
CASSQAPSGMRETQYF
TGCGCCAGCAGCCAAGCCCCAAGCGGGATGAGAGAGACCCAGTACTTC
>TRBJ1-5|.|many|TRBV20-1|14
CSASMRGENQPQHF
TGCAGTGCTAGTATGAGGGGGGAGAATCAGCCCCAGCATTTT
>TRBJ2-7|.|few|TRBV4-2|15
CASSKEEGGSHEQYF
TGTGCCAGCAGCAAGGAGGAGGGGGGTTCGCACGAGCAGTACTTC
>TRBJ2-5|TRBD2|.|TRBV18|17
CASSPPSRPSGAPTQYF
TGTGCCAGCTCACCACCGAGTAGGCCTAGCGGAGCCCCGACCCAGTACTTC
>TRBJ1-1|.|.|TRBV20-1|14
CSARGHGRNTEAFF
TGCAGTGCTAGAGGCCACGGGCGAAACACTGAAGCTTTCTTT
>TRBJ2-1|.|.|TRBV11-3|15
CASSLRQEGYNGQFF
TGTGCCAGCAGTCTCAGACAGGAGGGCTACAATGGGCAGTTCTTC